The source of this TCR beta chain is a study of T-cell memory formation after mild COVID-19. Germline-derived CDR1 and CDR2 are SGHVS and FNYEAQ. V lost 5 bases, J lost 0 bases, and 16 bases lay in between. The CDR3 has 16 residues. TCRdb independently ran MiXCR on the 5' RACE reads; one entry per CDR3 protein. The profile shows a few hundred thousand distinct CDR3 sequences, roughly a fifth of them singletons. This clonotype was seen only a few times. What was sequenced was PBMCs or a T cell subset sorted from them (not recorded which). This chain joins TRBV7-6 and TRBJ2-5; D unclear. The receptor was derived from a man younger than 30 who had mild COVID-19 (a few samples of this study predate the infection). Cell type and time point are not known. The CDR3 coding sequence is TGTGCCAGCAGCCAGTCGTCAGAGCTCTACCAAGAGACCCAGTACTTC. This translates into CASSQSSELYQETQYF.